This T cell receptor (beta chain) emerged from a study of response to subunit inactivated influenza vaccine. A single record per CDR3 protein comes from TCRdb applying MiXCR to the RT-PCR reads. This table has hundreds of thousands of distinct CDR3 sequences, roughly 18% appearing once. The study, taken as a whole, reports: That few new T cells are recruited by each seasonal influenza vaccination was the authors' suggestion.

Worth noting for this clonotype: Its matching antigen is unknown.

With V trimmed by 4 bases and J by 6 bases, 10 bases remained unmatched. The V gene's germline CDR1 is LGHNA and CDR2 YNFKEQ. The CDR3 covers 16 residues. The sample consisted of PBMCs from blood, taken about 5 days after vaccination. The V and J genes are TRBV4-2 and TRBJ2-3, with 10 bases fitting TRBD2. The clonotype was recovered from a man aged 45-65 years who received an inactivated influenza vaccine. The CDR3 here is CASSPRVAGGSDTQYF. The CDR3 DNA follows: TGTGCCAGCAGCCCTCGGGTAGCGGGAGGATCGGATACGCAGTATTTT.